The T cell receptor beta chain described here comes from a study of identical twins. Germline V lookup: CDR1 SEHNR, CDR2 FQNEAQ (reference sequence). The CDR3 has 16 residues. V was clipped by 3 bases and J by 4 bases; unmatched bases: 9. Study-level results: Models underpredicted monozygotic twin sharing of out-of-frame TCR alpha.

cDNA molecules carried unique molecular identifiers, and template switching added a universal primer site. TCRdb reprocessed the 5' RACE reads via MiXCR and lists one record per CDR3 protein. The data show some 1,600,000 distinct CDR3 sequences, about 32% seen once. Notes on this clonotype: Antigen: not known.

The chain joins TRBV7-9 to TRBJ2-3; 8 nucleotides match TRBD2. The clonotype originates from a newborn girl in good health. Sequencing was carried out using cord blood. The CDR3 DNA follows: TGTGCCAGCAGCTTTGTGCGGGGGGCAGGGTCAGATACGCAGTATTTT. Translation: CASSFVRGAGSDTQYF.